The sequence of this T cell receptor (beta chain) was determined in a study of PD-1 blockade in classical Hodgkin lymphoma. The germline V gene encodes CDR1 LNHDA and CDR2 SQIVND (reference sequence). This CDR3 has 17 residues. With V trimmed by 3 bases and J by 5 bases, 14 bases remained unmatched. General study results and limits: Exclusion was applied to patients who started nivolumab under 1 year after ASCT. Researchers reported that CD4+ TCR diversity, though not CD8+, rose significantly by C4D1. Reported baseline diversity: healthy donors highest, relapsed/refractory patients lowest.

Concerning this clone itself: Its antigen is currently unknown.

Sequencing was performed with immunoSEQ multiplex PCR; in TCRdb, only in-frame clones are kept and a portion is missing. Counted here are about 35,000 clones, approximately 82% occurring once; the ten biggest clones make up around 15%. There was relapse after autologous stem cell transplantation in every patient, and there was variation in brentuximab vedotin exposure. The best responses consisted of complete response, partial response or progressive disease. This specimen was peripheral blood mononuclear cells (PBMCs), taken before the second cycle of nivolumab. The receptor was isolated from a human donor with classical Hodgkin lymphoma. The V and J genes are TRBV19 and TRBJ2-5; TRBD2 matches 8 bases. CDR3 DNA sequence: TGTGCCAGTAGTATCTGGACAGCGGGGGCTCTAGGGGAGACCCAGTACTTC. Its translation is CASSIWTAGALGETQYF.